The entry that follows covers one T cell receptor beta chain sequence. Its antigen remains unknown. This record comes from a study of T cells in narcolepsy. Study-wide points: Autoreactive clonotypes reportedly recurred in blood of same and different patients, not controls. No autoreactive T cell clone sequences appeared in some memory CD4+ repertoires. Same-patient CSF and blood CD4+ T cell clonotypes included HCRT-specific and TRIB2-specific autoreactive ones.

CDR1 and CDR2 from the germline V gene are LNHDA and SQIVND (reference sequence). Trimming cost V 7 bases and J 1 base; bases outside gene matches: 10. The length of the CDR3 is 16 residues. TCRdb's table, derived via immunoSEQ multiplex PCR, lists solely in-frame clones and lacks some. The table has about 30,000 clones, over 75% seen once. V usage is TRBV19 and J usage is TRBJ1-5, with 7 bases that match TRBD1. This clonotype was obtained from a human donor with narcolepsy. Sequenced: CD45RA- memory CD4+ T cells from PBMCs. The DNA of the CDR3 is TGTGCCAGTATGGCAGGGGGTTCTAGGAGCAATCAGCCCCAGCATTTT. It yields the protein CASMAGGSRSNQPQHF.